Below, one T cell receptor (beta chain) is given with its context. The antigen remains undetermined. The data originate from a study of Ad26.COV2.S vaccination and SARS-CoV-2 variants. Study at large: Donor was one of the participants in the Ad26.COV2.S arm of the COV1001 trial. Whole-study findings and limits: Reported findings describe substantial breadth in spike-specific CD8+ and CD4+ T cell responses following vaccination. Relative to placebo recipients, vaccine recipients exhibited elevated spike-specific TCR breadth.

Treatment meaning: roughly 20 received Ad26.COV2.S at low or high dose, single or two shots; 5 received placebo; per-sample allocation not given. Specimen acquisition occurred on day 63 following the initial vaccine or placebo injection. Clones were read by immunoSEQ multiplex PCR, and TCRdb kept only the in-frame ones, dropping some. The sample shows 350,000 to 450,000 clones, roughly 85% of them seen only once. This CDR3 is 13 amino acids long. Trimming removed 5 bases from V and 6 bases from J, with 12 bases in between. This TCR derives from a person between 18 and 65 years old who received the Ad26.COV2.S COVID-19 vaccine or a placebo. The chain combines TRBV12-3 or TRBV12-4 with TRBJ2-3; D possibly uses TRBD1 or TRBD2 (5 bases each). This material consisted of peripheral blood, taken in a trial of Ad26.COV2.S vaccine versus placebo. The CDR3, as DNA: TGTGCCAGCAGTCGAAGGGGAGCCGATACGCAGTATTTT. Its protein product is CASSRRGADTQYF.